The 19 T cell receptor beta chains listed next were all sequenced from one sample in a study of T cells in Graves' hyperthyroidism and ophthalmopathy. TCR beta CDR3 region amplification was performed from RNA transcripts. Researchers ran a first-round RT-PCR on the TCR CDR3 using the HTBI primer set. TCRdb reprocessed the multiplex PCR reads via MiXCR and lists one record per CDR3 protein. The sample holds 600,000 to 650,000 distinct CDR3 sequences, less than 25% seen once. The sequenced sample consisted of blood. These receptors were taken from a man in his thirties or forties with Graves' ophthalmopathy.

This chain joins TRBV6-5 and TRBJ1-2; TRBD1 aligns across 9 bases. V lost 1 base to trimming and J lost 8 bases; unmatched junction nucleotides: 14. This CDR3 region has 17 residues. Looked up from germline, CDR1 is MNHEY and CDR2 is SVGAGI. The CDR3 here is CASSYFSPETGGRGYTF. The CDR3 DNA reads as TGTGCCAGCAGTTACTTTAGCCCGGAGACAGGGGGTCGGGGCTACACCTTC.

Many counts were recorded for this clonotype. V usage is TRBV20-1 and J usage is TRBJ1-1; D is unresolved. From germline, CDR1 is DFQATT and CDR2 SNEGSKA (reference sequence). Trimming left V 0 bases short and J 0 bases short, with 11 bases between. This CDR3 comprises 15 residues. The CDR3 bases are TGCAGTGCTAGAGATGGAGGGAACCTGAACACTGAAGCTTTCTTT. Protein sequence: CSARDGGNLNTEAFF.

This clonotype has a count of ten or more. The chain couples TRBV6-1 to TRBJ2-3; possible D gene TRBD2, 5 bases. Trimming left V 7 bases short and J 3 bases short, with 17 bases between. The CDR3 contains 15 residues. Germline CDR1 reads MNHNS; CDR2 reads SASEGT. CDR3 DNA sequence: TGTGCCAGCACCAAGTGGGCGGGTCAGACAGATACGCAGTATTTT. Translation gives CASTKWAGQTDTQYF.

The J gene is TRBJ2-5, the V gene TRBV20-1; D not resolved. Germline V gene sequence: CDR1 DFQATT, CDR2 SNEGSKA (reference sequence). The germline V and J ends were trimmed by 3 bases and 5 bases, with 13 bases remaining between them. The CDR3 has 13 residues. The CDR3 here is CSASNPGVETQYF. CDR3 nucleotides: TGCAGTGCTAGTAATCCGGGTGTGGAGACCCAGTACTTC.

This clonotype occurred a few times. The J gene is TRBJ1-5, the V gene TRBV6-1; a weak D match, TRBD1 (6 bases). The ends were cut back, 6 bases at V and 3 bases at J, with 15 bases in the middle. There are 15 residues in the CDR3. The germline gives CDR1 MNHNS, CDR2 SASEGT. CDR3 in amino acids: CASRSTGTTNQPQHF. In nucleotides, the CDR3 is TGTGCCAGCAGATCTACAGGGACTACCAATCAGCCCCAGCATTTT.

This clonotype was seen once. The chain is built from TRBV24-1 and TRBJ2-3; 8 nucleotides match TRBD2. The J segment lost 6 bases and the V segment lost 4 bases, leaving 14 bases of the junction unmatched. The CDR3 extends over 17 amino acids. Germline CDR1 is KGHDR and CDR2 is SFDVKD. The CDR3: CATSDPVGSGISDTQYF. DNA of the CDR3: TGTGCCACCAGTGACCCAGTTGGTAGCGGGATCTCCGATACGCAGTATTTT.

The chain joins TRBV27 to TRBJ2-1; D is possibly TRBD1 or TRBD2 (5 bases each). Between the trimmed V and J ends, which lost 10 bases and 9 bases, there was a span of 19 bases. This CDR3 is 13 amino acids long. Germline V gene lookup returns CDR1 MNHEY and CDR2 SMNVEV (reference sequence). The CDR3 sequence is CATHLAGTSEQFF. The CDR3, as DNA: TGTGCCACCCACTTAGCCGGGACCAGTGAGCAGTTCTTC.

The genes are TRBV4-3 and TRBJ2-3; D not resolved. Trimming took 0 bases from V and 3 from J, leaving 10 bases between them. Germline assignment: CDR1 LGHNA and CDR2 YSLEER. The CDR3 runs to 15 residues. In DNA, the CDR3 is TGCGCCAGCAGCCAAGATACGACTGGGACAGATACGCAGTATTTT. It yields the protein CASSQDTTGTDTQYF.

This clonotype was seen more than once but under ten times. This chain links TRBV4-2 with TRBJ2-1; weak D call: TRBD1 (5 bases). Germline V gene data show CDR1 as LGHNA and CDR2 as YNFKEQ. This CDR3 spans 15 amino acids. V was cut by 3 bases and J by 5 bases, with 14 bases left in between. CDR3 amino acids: CASSHKTVKDNEQFF. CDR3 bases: TGTGCCAGCAGCCACAAGACAGTAAAAGACAATGAGCAGTTCTTC.

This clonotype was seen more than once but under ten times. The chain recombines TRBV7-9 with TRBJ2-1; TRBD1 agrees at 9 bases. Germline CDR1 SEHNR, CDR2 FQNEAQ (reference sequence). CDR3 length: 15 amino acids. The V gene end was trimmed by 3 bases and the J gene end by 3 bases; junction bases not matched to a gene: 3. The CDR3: CASSLGDRVYNEQFF. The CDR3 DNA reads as TGTGCCAGCAGCTTGGGGGACAGGGTCTACAATGAGCAGTTCTTC.

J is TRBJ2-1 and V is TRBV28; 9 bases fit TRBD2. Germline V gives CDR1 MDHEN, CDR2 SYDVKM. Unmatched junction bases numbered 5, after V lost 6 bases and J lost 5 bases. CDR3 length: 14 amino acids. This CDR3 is CASRRLAENNEQFF. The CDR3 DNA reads TGTGCCAGCAGGAGACTAGCGGAGAACAATGAGCAGTTCTTC. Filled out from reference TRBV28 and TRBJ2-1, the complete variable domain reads DVKVTQSSRYLVKRTGEKVFLECVQDMDHENMFWYRQDPGLGLRLIYFSYDVKMKEKGDIPEGYSVSREKKERFSLILESASTNQTSMYLCASRRLAENNEQFFGPGTRLTVL.

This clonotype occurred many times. CDR3 protein: CASSLNIVNEQFF. As DNA, the CDR3 is TGTGCCAGCAGCTTAAATATAGTAAATGAGCAGTTCTTC. J is TRBJ2-1 and V is TRBV11-2; no reliable D call. CDR3 length equals 13 residues. The germline CDR1 and CDR2 sequences are SGHAT and FQNNGV. Trimming pared 2 bases from V and 7 bases from J, leaving 9 bases between.

This CDR3 is CASSPRPNSPLHF. CDR3 coding DNA: TGTGCCAGCAGCCCTCGCCCGAATTCACCCCTCCACTTT. This chain uses TRBV7-9 with TRBJ1-6, with D unclear. From germline, CDR1 is SEHNR and CDR2 FQNEAQ (reference sequence). The CDR3 loop spans 13 amino acids. V was trimmed by 5 bases and J by 7 bases, leaving 9 bases between them.

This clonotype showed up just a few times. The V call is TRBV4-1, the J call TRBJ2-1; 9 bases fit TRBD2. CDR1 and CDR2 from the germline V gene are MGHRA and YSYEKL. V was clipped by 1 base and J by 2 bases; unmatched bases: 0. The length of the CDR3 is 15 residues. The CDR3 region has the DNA TGCGCCAGCAGCCAAGCTAGCGGGACCTACAATGAGCAGTTCTTC. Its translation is CASSQASGTYNEQFF.

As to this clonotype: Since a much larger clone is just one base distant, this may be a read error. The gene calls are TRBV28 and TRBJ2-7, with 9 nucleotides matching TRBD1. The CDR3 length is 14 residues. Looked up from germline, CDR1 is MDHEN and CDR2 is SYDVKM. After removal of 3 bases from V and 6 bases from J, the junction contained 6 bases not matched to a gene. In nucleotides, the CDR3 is TGTGCCAGCAGTTTCAGCACAGGGGGCTGCGAGCAGTACTTC. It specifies CASSFSTGGCEQYF.

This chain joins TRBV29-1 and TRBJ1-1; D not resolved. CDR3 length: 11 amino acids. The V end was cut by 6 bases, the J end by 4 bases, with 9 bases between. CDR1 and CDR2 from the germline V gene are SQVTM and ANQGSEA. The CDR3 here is CSVERPTEAFF. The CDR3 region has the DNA TGCAGCGTCGAGAGACCCACTGAAGCTTTCTTT.

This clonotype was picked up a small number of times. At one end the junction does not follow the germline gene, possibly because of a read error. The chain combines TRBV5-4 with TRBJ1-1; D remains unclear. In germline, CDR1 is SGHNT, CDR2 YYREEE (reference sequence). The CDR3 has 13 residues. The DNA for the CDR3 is TGTGCCAGCAGCTTGGCGGGGAACGCTGAAGCTTTCTTT. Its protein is CASSLAGNAEAFF.

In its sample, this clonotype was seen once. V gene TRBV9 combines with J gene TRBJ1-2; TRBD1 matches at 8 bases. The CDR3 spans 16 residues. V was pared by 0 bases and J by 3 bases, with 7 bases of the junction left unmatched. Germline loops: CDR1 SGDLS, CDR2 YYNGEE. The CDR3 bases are TGTGCCAGCAGCGTAGAAGGGGACAGGAGAGACTATGGCTACACCTTC. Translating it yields CASSVEGDRRDYGYTF.

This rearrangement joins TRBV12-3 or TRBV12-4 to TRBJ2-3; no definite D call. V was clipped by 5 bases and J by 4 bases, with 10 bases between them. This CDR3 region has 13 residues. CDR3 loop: CASSTTPPDTQYF. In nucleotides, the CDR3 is TGTGCCAGCAGTACAACACCCCCAGATACGCAGTATTTT.